The present T cell receptor beta chain was sequenced within a study of OX40 agonist ivuxolimab in advanced cancers. In terms of the full investigation: Ivuxolimab, which targeted the costimulatory receptor OX40 (CD134), was an agonistic, fully human IgG2 monoclonal antibody. Intravenous ivuxolimab was administered to patients every 2 weeks at six dose levels: 0.01, 0.1, 0.3, 1.5, 3 and 10 mg/kg. Of the approximately 54 patients in dose escalation, 19 had hepatocellular carcinoma, roughly 15 had melanoma, 9 had renal cell carcinoma and 9 had head and neck cancer. A male proportion of roughly 80% and a mean age of 60 years, ranging from about 20 to 85, were recorded for the dose-escalation cohort. Patients were allowed to have had prior anti-PD-1, anti-PD-L1 or anti-CTLA-4 therapy, and 40% of the dose-escalation patients had previously received checkpoint inhibitors. Partial responses occurred in three dose-escalation patients: two with cutaneous melanoma and one with hepatocellular carcinoma. The point of sequencing TCRbeta in the periphery was to test whether ivuxolimab changed TCR sequence diversity and drove clonal T-cell expansion. The paper describes the monotherapy dose-escalation part (N of about 52 patients) of the phase I trial of ivuxolimab.

Beyond this particular receptor, the publication reports: The antigen specificity of the peripheral T cells that underwent clonal expansion was not determined. In partial responders in the 0.1-3.0 mg/kg groups, normalized peripheral clonal expansion was found to be among the lowest, especially among CD8+ T cells. After ivuxolimab, CD8+ T cells had more expanded clones than CD4+ T cells on average. Low levels of normalized T-cell clonal expansion were also seen in some patients who did not respond. At doses from 0.1 to 3.0 mg/kg, clonal expansion was seen in both CD4+ and CD8+ blood T cells between baseline and week 6.

As concerns this clone: Its antigen specificity is not known. Base qualities are missing; no much larger clone stands one base away.

V trim: 7 bases; J trim: 1 base; unmatched bases: 17. Spanning cysteine to phenylalanine, the CDR3 consists of 19 amino acids. Only the CDR3 portion is preserved as DNA: 57 bases, with reading frame beginning at the first base. The germline V gene (reference sequence) sets CDR1 to SEHNR and CDR2 to FQNEAQ. For sequencing of the TCRbeta CDR3 region, genomic DNA was extracted from the sorted cells. The immunoSEQ Assay was used to sequence the TCRbeta CDR3 regions. TCRdb retrieved this table from immuneACCESS and kept in-frame rearrangements only. Not all clones are present; in checked studies, unresolved V genes account for under half, and no reason is known for the remainder. This sample lists fewer than 95,000 clones; around 90% were detected once. Approximately 0.81% of the sample is held by the ten biggest clonotypes. The trial excluded patients who had a history of autoimmune disease or who were on systemic immunosuppression. Peripheral blood for TCR sequencing was collected from all dose cohorts at baseline, on cycle 4 day 1, and on cycle 7 day 1. Samples came from an open-label, multicenter, first-in-human phase I dose-escalation trial of ivuxolimab. Adults with locally advanced or metastatic melanoma, renal cell carcinoma, hepatocellular carcinoma or head and neck squamous cell carcinoma were enrolled in the trial. Before TCR sequencing, CD4+ T cells and CD8+ T cells were sorted from peripheral blood as separate populations.

This clonotype originated in an adult with an advanced solid tumor such as melanoma, head and neck, liver or kidney cancer. Source: CD4+ or CD8+ T cells sorted from blood, taken in a trial of the OX40 agonist ivuxolimab. The V and J genes are TRBV7-9 and TRBJ1-1; TRBD1 aligns with 11 central bases. The sequenced DNA is TGTGCCAGCACCCCCGGGACAGGGGGATTATTATTCGGGAACACTGAAGCTTTCTTT. The encoded protein is CASTPGTGGLLFGNTEAFF.